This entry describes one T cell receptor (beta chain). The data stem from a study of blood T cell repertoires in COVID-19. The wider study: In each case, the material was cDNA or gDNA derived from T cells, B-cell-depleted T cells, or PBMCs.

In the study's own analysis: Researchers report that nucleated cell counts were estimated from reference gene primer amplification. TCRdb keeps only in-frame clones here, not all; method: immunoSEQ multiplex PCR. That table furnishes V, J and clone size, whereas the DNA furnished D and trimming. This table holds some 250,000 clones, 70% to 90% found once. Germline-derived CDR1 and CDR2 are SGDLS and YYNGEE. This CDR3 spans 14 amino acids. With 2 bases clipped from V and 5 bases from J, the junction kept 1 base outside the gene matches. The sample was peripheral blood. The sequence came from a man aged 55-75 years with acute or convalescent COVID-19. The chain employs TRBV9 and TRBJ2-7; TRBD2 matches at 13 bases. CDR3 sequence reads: CASSVTSGRNEQYF. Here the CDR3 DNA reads TGTGCCAGCAGCGTGACTAGCGGGAGGAACGAGCAGTACTTC.